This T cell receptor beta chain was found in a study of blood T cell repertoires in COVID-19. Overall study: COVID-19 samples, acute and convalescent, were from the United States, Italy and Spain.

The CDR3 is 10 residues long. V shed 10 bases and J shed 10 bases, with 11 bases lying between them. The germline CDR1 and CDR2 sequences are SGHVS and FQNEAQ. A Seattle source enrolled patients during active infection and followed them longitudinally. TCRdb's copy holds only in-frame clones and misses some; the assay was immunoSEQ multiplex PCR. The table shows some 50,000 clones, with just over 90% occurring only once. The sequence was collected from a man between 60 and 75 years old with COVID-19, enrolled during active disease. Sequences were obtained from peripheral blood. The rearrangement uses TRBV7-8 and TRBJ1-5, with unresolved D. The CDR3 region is CANLRLPQHF. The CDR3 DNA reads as TGTGCCAACTTACGACTTCCCCAGCATTTT.